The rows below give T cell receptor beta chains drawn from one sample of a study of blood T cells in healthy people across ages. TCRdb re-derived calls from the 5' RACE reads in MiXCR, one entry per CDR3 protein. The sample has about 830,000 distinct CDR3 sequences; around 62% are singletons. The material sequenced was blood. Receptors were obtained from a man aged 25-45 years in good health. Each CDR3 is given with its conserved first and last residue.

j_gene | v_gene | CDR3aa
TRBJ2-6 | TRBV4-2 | CASSQATGSSGANVLTF
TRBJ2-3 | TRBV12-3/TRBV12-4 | CASTSVGPLRARTDTQYF
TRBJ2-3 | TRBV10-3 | CASGLAGENTQYF
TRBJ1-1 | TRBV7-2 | CASSPVTGGVEAFF
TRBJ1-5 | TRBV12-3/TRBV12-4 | CASSFNSNPTISPQHF
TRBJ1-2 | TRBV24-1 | CATSDPGQGAYGYTF
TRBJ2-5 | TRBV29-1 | CSAWDRAKETQYF
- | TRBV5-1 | CASRLVSPFYEQYF
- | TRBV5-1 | CASSQAAGVNEQYF
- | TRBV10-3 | CAISDNRDHEQYF
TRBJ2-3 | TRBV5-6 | CASSLEQTSTDTQYF
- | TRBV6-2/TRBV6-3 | CASGGLRGREQYF
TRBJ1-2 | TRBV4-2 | CASSQEAAANYGYTF
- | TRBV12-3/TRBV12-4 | CASSLLAGVTQETQYF
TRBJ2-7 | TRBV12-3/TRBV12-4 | CANGESPEQYF
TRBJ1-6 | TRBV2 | CASWETDYNSPLHF
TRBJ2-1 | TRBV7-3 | CASSSWGQGDEQFF
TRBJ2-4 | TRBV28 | CASSFPQARAKNIQYF
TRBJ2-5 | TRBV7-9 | CASSPTGNLQETQYF
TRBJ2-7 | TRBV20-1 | CSASSRLAGGITYNEQYF
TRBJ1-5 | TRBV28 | CASGDREPQHF
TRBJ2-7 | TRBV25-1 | CASTPGTGVHEQYF
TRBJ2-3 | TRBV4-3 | CASSQEWRGGLTDTQYF
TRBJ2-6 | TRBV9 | CASSHQASGANVLTF
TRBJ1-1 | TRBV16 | CASSQLGGMNTEAFF
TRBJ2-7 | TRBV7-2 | CASSLFAGQVGYEQYF
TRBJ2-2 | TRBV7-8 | CASSLVRVPGELFF
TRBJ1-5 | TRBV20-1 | CSARDRGKNNQPQHF
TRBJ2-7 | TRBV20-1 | CSARDYVTGALYEQYF
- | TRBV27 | CARREVADEQYF
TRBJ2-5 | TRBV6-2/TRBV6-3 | CASSYGGYTTETQYF
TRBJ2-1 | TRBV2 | CASSGTSGEQFF
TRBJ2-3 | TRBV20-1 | CSARDSGLSTDTQYF
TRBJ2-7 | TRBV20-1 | CSAKRGQAAYEQYF
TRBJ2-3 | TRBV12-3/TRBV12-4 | CASSYRDWTDTQYF
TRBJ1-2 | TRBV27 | CATNPVNYGYTF
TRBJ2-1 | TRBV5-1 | CASSSQERSSYNERFF
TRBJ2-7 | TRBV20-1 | CSARGAGTASYEQYF
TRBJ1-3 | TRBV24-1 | CATSDLKVTSGNTIYF
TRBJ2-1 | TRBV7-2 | CASSLITTNEQFF
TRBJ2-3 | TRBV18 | CASRIQQGVTDTQYF
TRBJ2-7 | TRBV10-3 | CACLGESYEQYF
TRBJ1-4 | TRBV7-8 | CASSRTGGREKLFF
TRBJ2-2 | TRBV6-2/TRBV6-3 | CASSPPGQGATGELFF
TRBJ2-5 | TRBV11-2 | CATRGGQETQYF
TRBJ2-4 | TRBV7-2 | CASSGQGRAKNIQYF
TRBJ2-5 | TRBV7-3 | CASSLTSGLGANEQYF
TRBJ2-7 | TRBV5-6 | CASSLGRRDEQYF
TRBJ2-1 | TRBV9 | CASSDFSGGFNEQFF
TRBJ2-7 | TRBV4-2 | CASSRLGDTAYEQYF
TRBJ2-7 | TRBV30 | CAWSIKRGSYEQYF
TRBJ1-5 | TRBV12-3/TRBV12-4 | CASSLGQFNQPQHF